The 7 T cell receptor beta chains presented below share a single source sample, sequenced in a study of T-cell memory formation after mild COVID-19. Each CDR3 protein gets one entry after TCRdb re-called the 5' RACE reads with MiXCR. The sample carries 350,000 to 450,000 distinct CDR3 sequences, 28% recorded once. Material: PBMCs or a T cell subset sorted from them (not recorded which). The receptors come from an adult woman who had mild COVID-19 (a few samples of this study predate the infection). Cell type and time point are not known.

This chain connects TRBV11-1 to TRBJ1-3, with a weak D call TRBD1 (6 bases). This CDR3 is 14 amino acids long. The V end lost 5 bases, the J end lost 4 bases, and 12 bases lay between the germline ends. The V gene's germline CDR1 is SGHAT and CDR2 FQDESV (reference sequence). The CDR3 bases are TGTGCCAGCAGCGACGACAGGAGCGGAAACACCATATATTTT. As protein: CASSDDRSGNTIYF.

V usage is TRBV4-3 and J usage is TRBJ2-3, with a tentative D call TRBD2 (5 bases). This CDR3 has 16 amino acids. Germline lookup yields CDR1 LGHNA and CDR2 YSLEER. Trimming stripped 0 bases from V and 6 bases from J, with 16 bases between. DNA for the CDR3: TGCGCCAGCAGCCAAGATAACGAGCGGTTGGGGGATACGCAGTATTTT. Its translation: CASSQDNERLGDTQYF.

This clonotype has only a few counts. V and J are TRBV29-1 and TRBJ2-3, with D perhaps matching TRBD2 (5 bases). Per the germline V gene, CDR1 is SQVTM and CDR2 is ANQGSEA. Between the trimmed V and J ends, which lost 6 bases and 1 base, there was a span of 8 bases. The CDR3 length is 12 residues. DNA of the CDR3: TGCAGCGTCCGGCGGGGCACAGATACGCAGTATTTT. This translates into CSVRRGTDTQYF.

This clonotype showed up just a few times. V and J are TRBV5-1 and TRBJ2-3; no clear D gene. This CDR3 region has 16 residues. From germline, CDR1 is SGHRS and CDR2 YFSETQ. Trimming pared 0 bases from V and 0 bases from J, leaving 11 bases between. DNA of the CDR3: TGCGCCAGCAGCTTGGACGTGGGGTCCAGCACAGATACGCAGTATTTT. Amino acids: CASSLDVGSSTDTQYF.

The genes are TRBV12-3 or TRBV12-4 and TRBJ1-1, with 7 positions matching TRBD1. This CDR3 spans 15 amino acids. J gave up 5 bases and V 6 bases, and 12 bases lay outside the gene matches. The CDR3 DNA sequence: TGTGCCAGCAGAACAACCACAGGGGTGAGGACTGAAGCTTTCTTT. Amino acid sequence: CASRTTTGVRTEAFF.

This clonotype came up many times. This chain connects TRBV5-6 to TRBJ1-4; possible D gene TRBD1, 5 bases. The CDR3 totals 13 residues. Trimming shortened V by 2 bases and J by 8 bases, and 10 bases separated the two germline ends. CDR1 SGHDT and CDR2 YYEEEE come from the germline V gene. The CDR3: CASSFFRGEKLFF. The CDR3 coding sequence is TGTGCCAGCAGCTTTTTTCGGGGGGAAAAACTGTTTTTT.

The chain joins TRBV6-6 to TRBJ2-5; the match to TRBD2 covers 12 bases. V trimming: 4 bases; J trimming: 4 bases; junction bases outside the gene matches: 4. CDR3 size: 15 residues. Looked up from germline, CDR1 is MNHNY and CDR2 is SVGAGI (reference sequence). CDR3 sequence reads: CASSSGLAGSETQYF. Here the CDR3 DNA reads TGTGCCAGCAGTTCGGGACTAGCGGGTTCAGAGACCCAGTACTTC.